This T cell receptor (beta chain) was profiled in a study of OX40 agonist ivuxolimab in advanced cancers. For the wider study: Ivuxolimab, which targeted the costimulatory receptor OX40 (CD134), was an agonistic, fully human IgG2 monoclonal antibody. Partial responses were achieved by three dose-escalation patients, of whom one had hepatocellular carcinoma and two had cutaneous melanoma. The purpose of peripheral TCRbeta sequencing was to test whether ivuxolimab changed TCR sequence diversity and led to clonal T-cell expansion. Of the roughly 54 patients in dose escalation, 19 had hepatocellular carcinoma, around 15 had melanoma, 9 had renal cell carcinoma and 9 had head and neck cancer. The monotherapy dose-escalation portion (N ≈ 52 patients) of the phase I ivuxolimab trial is reported in the paper. Patients were allowed to have had prior anti-PD-1, anti-PD-L1 or anti-CTLA-4 therapy, and more than 35% of the dose-escalation patients had been treated with checkpoint inhibitors. Intravenous ivuxolimab was administered to patients every 2 weeks at six dose levels: 0.01, 0.1, 0.3, 1.5, 3 and 10 mg/kg. In the dose-escalation cohort, 82.7% of patients were male, and the mean age was approximately 60 years, with a range of roughly 20 to 79.

This clone was observed a handful of times. Its antigen target is currently unknown. The record has no base qualities; no much larger clone is one base away. The trial excluded patients who had a history of autoimmune disease or who were on systemic immunosuppression. Peripheral blood for TCR sequencing was collected from all dose cohorts at baseline, on cycle 4 day 1, and on cycle 7 day 1. The samples were drawn from a first-in-human, open-label, multicenter phase I dose-escalation trial of ivuxolimab. Adults with locally advanced or metastatic head and neck squamous cell, hepatocellular, melanoma or renal cell carcinoma were enrolled in the trial. Before TCR sequencing, CD4+ T cells and CD8+ T cells from peripheral blood were sorted into separate populations. Results the study describes overall, beyond this receptor: After ivuxolimab, expanded clones were on average more numerous among CD8+ T cells than among CD4+ T cells. Low levels of normalized T-cell clonal expansion were also seen in some nonresponding patients. At doses of 0.1 to 3.0 mg/kg, clonal expansion of both CD4+ and CD8+ T cells in blood was seen between baseline and week 6. Which antigens the clonally expanded peripheral T cells were specific for was not determined. In partial responders in the 0.1-3.0 mg/kg groups, normalized peripheral clonal expansion was found to be among the lowest, especially among CD8+ T cells.

For sequencing of the TCRbeta CDR3 region, genomic DNA was extracted from the sorted cells. The immunoSEQ Assay was used for sequencing of TCRbeta CDR3 regions. The source is immuneACCESS, and TCRdb retained only in-frame sequences with V and J called. Part of the clones is not carried over; for the studies checked, unresolved V genes explain less than half of this, and the remainder is unexplained. The sample table shows fewer than 95,000 clones, and almost 85% are seen once. The ten largest clones represent about 0.6% of the sample. The receptor comes from an adult with an advanced solid tumor such as melanoma, head and neck, liver or kidney cancer. Sample: CD4+ or CD8+ T cells sorted from blood, taken in a trial of the OX40 agonist ivuxolimab.

The CDR3 protein: CASSETVNTEAFF. The sequenced DNA is TGTGCCAGCAGCGAGACAGTGAACACTGAAGCTTTCTTT. The sequence is built from TRBV11-1 and TRBJ1-1; tentative D gene TRBD1, with 5 bases matching. The junction carries 7 bases between V and J, which are trimmed by 5 bases and 0 bases respectively. The CDR3 runs 13 residues from the cysteine to the phenylalanine. CDR3 DNA only is kept here, 39 bases in frame from base 1. Sequences SGHAT (CDR1) and FQDESV (CDR2) are obtained from the germline V gene (reference sequence).